The clone carrying this TCR beta chain was detected many times. What it binds is not known. Treatment defined: 15 Gy SBRT to primary tumor, nephrectomy 4 weeks later. Nephrectomy followed 15 Gy stereotactic body radiation by 4 weeks. The method was immunoSEQ multiplex PCR; TCRdb's version includes in-frame clones alone and lacks a portion of them. The sample gives under 20,000 clones, 64% of which show up once; roughly 26% is in the top ten. The sample comes from a study of radiation and T cells in renal cell carcinoma. This CDR3 has 15 amino acids. Germline V gene sequence: CDR1 LGHNA, CDR2 YNFKEQ. The V end was cut by 0 bases, the J end by 2 bases, with 9 bases between. Study results and limitations: Tumor samples were small regions of approximately 0.9 g. No pretreatment tumor biopsies were available for baseline clonotypes. Compared with controls, irradiated tumors showed greater TCR clonality.

This chain connects TRBV4-2 to TRBJ2-3, with unresolved D. This clonotype was obtained from a woman in her 70s with renal cell carcinoma. The sequenced sample was tumor tissue, obtained from a patient whose treatment included radiotherapy and nephrectomy. DNA of the CDR3: TGTGCCAGCAGCCAAGAAAGGCAGCCCACAGATACGCAGTATTTT. This sequence encodes CASSQERQPTDTQYF.